This T cell receptor (beta chain) was found in a study of T cells in Graves' hyperthyroidism and ophthalmopathy. Study details: Peripheral blood was collected at initial diagnosis, before any treatment. The study, taken as a whole, reports: Blood held most thyroid clonotypes expanded above 0.001 frequency. Ophthalmopathy was separated from stable hyperthyroidism by a 13 V-J model. Ophthalmopathy onset followed model prediction by a median about six months.

V lost 0 bases to trimming and J lost 1 base; unmatched junction nucleotides: 2. This CDR3 comprises 15 residues. Germline-derived CDR1 and CDR2 are LGHDT and YNNKEL (reference sequence). From RNA transcripts, TCR beta CDR3 regions were amplified. The TCR CDR3 was amplified in a first-round RT-PCR using the HTBI primer set. TCRdb reanalysed the multiplex PCR reads using MiXCR and keeps one entry per CDR3 protein. Of 400,000 to 550,000 distinct CDR3 sequences listed, roughly 24% are singletons. This clonotype came up a few times. As yet, its antigen is unknown. The sample comprised blood. This sequence originates from a young woman with Graves' ophthalmopathy. The chain has TRBV3-1 and TRBJ2-5, with 7 nucleotides matching TRBD1. In DNA, the CDR3 is TGTGCCAGCAGCCAAGATTGGGACAGCCAAGAGACCCAGTACTTC. Its translation is CASSQDWDSQETQYF.